These 30 T cell receptor beta chains came from one sample sequenced in a study of cytomegalovirus exposure and HLA in healthy donors. Repertoires were generated with immunoSEQ multiplex PCR, while TCRdb's copy carries only in-frame clones and drops some. The profile covers 250,000 to 400,000 clones, with roughly 90% appearing a single time and roughly 1.2% taken by the ten largest. Sequenced sample: PBMCs. These receptors were obtained from a woman aged 25 to 39 in good health and CMV-seropositive.

This clone has just one count. The chain joins TRBV28 to TRBJ2-1; 8 positions match TRBD2. Germline-derived CDR1 and CDR2 are MDHEN and SYDVKM. CDR3 length equals 12 residues. V shed 9 bases and J 7 bases; nucleotides not matched to a gene: 5. In nucleotides, the CDR3 is TGTGCCAGTGGACTAGCAGTTAATGAGCAGTTCTTC. This codes for CASGLAVNEQFF.

The chain combines TRBV7-7 with TRBJ2-6, with a weak D call TRBD2 (6 bases). The germline V gene has CDR1 SSHAT and CDR2 FNYEAQ (reference sequence). The CDR3 spans 15 residues. Trimming shortened V by 4 bases and J by 3 bases, and 10 bases separated the two germline ends. The CDR3 region is CASSSGDFGANVLTF. The CDR3 DNA reads as TGTGCCAGCAGCTCCGGGGACTTTGGGGCCAACGTCCTGACTTTC.

The genes are TRBV27 and TRBJ2-5; tentative D call: TRBD1 (5 bases). CDR3 length: 12 residues. The ends were cut back, 6 bases at V and 4 bases at J, with 9 bases in the middle. Germline assignment: CDR1 MNHEY and CDR2 SMNVEV (reference sequence). The CDR3 loop is CASRGVGETQYF. As DNA, the CDR3 is TGTGCCAGCAGAGGGGTTGGAGAGACCCAGTACTTC.

The V call is TRBV15, the J call TRBJ1-4; D is ambiguous. Germline loops: CDR1 LNHNV, CDR2 YYDKDF (reference sequence). The CDR3 covers 15 residues. V shed 0 bases and J shed 6 bases, with 11 bases lying between them. The CDR3, as DNA: TGTGCCACCAGCAGAGATGGAGGTCTTGATGAAAAACTGTTTTTT. Translation gives CATSRDGGLDEKLFF.

The chain combines TRBV13 with TRBJ2-7; no clear D. Trimming cost V 2 bases and J 0 bases, with 20 bases left between them. The CDR3 has 18 residues. From germline, CDR1 is PRHDT and CDR2 FYEKMQ (reference sequence). CDR3 region: CASSLIRSPETASYEQYF. As DNA, the CDR3 is TGTGCCAGCAGCTTAATCCGTAGCCCGGAGACGGCCTCCTACGAGCAGTACTTC. Full variable domain (outside the CDR3, taken from reference TRBV13 and TRBJ2-7): AAGVIQSPRHLIKEKRETATLKCYPIPRHDTVYWYQQGPGQDPQFLISFYEKMQSDKGSIPDRFSAQQFSDYHSELNMSSLELGDSALYFCASSLIRSPETASYEQYFGPGTRLTVT.

This rearrangement joins TRBV6-5 to TRBJ2-7; no reliable D call. Germline V gene lookup returns CDR1 MNHEY and CDR2 SVGAGI. The CDR3 loop spans 13 amino acids. V dropped 5 bases and J dropped 1 base, with 9 bases sitting between them. The DNA for the CDR3 is TGTGCCAGCAGTAACTACGGGTCCTACGAGCAGTACTTC. As protein: CASSNYGSYEQYF.

The rearrangement uses TRBV27 and TRBJ1-1; 8 bases are a match to TRBD1. This CDR3 has 15 residues. V shed 4 bases, J shed 4 bases, and the junction held 8 bases outside the gene matches. In germline, CDR1 is MNHEY, CDR2 SMNVEV (reference sequence). CDR3 residues: CASSSSQGATTEAFF. In DNA form, the CDR3 reads TGTGCCAGCAGTTCCTCCCAGGGGGCGACCACTGAAGCTTTCTTT.

Remarks on this clone: At the DNA level, this CDR3 is encoded by other sequences in the same sample as well. The chain combines TRBV28 with TRBJ2-5, with 11 bases aligning to TRBD2. Germline trimming cut 5 bases from V and 5 bases from J; bases unmatched to any gene: 7. Germline loops: CDR1 MDHEN, CDR2 SYDVKM. There are 15 residues in the CDR3. DNA of the CDR3: TGTGCCAGCAGTCTTCTAGCGGGAGGTCTGGAGACCCAGTACTTC. Translating it yields CASSLLAGGLETQYF.

The rearrangement uses TRBV28 and TRBJ2-3; the D gene is possibly TRBD1 (5 bases). The germline CDR1 and CDR2 sequences are MDHEN and SYDVKM. This CDR3 is 15 amino acids long. Trimming stripped 3 bases from V and 8 bases from J, with 18 bases between. The CDR3 loop is CASSFLRQIQTTQYF. The DNA of the CDR3 is TGTGCCAGCAGTTTCTTGAGACAGATCCAGACTACGCAGTATTTT.

V gene TRBV29-1 combines with J gene TRBJ1-2; 10 positions agree with TRBD1. V lost 0 bases to trimming and J lost 7 bases; unmatched junction nucleotides: 14. In germline, CDR1 is SQVTM, CDR2 ANQGSEA. The CDR3 covers 17 residues. CDR3 in amino acids: CSVEEVPGQGGMGGYTF. DNA for the CDR3: TGCAGCGTTGAAGAAGTACCAGGACAGGGGGGTATGGGTGGCTACACCTTC.

This chain joins TRBV7-2 and TRBJ1-2; perhaps TRBD1 as D (6 bases). This CDR3 has 16 amino acids. From germline, CDR1 is SGHTA and CDR2 FQGNSA. V lost 5 bases to trimming and J lost 0 bases, with 16 bases between them. CDR3 protein: CASSSRGQSPNYGYTF. DNA of the CDR3: TGTGCCAGCAGCAGCAGAGGACAGTCGCCTAACTATGGCTACACCTTC.

This chain joins TRBV28 and TRBJ2-1; 13 nucleotides line up with TRBD2. This CDR3 spans 17 amino acids. V lost 5 bases to trimming and J lost 2 bases; unmatched junction nucleotides: 6. CDR1 is MDHEN and CDR2 is SYDVKM in the germline V gene. DNA for the CDR3: TGTGCCAGCAGTCCATGGACTAGCGGGAGTCCCTACAATGAGCAGTTCTTC. Protein: CASSPWTSGSPYNEQFF.

DNA for the CDR3: TGTGCCAGCAGTGAAAAATGGGGGGGGTTGTGGGACACTGAAGCTTTCTTT. This codes for CASSEKWGGLWDTEAFF. The chain links TRBV2 to TRBJ1-1, with D maybe TRBD1 (5 bases). Per germline, CDR1 SNHLY and CDR2 FYNNEI. CDR3 length: 17 amino acids. Trimming removed 2 bases from V and 3 bases from J, with 19 bases in between.

The chain joins TRBV13 to TRBJ2-7; 7 bases are shared with TRBD2. Germline CDR1 is PRHDT and CDR2 is FYEKMQ (reference sequence). Unmatched junction bases numbered 3, after V lost 4 bases and J lost 6 bases. This CDR3 contains 12 residues. DNA for the CDR3: TGTGCCAGCAGCTCCTGGGGGGGCGAGCAGTACTTC. Translated, it gives CASSSWGGEQYF.

The rearrangement joins TRBV2 to TRBJ1-5, with D possibly being TRBD1 (6 bases). The CDR3 runs 15 residues. The germline CDR1 and CDR2 sequences are SNHLY and FYNNEI. V lost 3 bases and J 1 base, leaving 10 bases between the germline ends. The CDR3 bases are TGTGCCAGCAGTGACGGGACACTAAGCAATCAGCCCCAGCATTTT. Amino acids: CASSDGTLSNQPQHF. The full variable domain, completed using reference TRBV2 and TRBJ1-5, is EPEVTQTPSHQVTQMGQEVILRCVPISNHLYFYWYRQILGQKVEFLVSFYNNEISEKSEIFDDQFSVERPDGSNFTLKIRSTKLEDSAMYFCASSDGTLSNQPQHFGDGTRLSIL.

This sequence joins TRBV29-1 and TRBJ1-2; 9 bases line up with TRBD1. J lost 4 bases, V lost 5 bases, and 11 bases had no gene match. The CDR3 totals 15 residues. CDR1 and CDR2 from the germline V gene are SQVTM and ANQGSEA. In DNA, the CDR3 is TGCAGCGTTCCGGGACAGGGAAAGGTGCTCTATGGCTACACCTTC. It specifies CSVPGQGKVLYGYTF.

J is TRBJ2-5 and V is TRBV6-6; no clear D gene. Between the trimmed V and J ends, which lost 1 base and 2 bases, there was a span of 11 bases. Germline values: CDR1 MNHNY, CDR2 SVGAGI (reference sequence). The CDR3 loop spans 15 amino acids. The CDR3 DNA sequence: TGTGCCAGCAGTTACTTTTCAAATCCGCAAGAGACCCAGTACTTC. It yields the protein CASSYFSNPQETQYF.

The gene calls are TRBV2 and TRBJ1-5; 8 nucleotides align to TRBD1. Unmatched junction bases numbered 8, after V lost 9 bases and J lost 1 base. Germline CDR1 is SNHLY and CDR2 is FYNNEI. The CDR3 runs 15 residues. This CDR3 reads CASQLGQASNQPQHF. CDR3 sequence (DNA): TGTGCCAGTCAACTGGGACAGGCAAGCAATCAGCCCCAGCATTTT.

CDR3 in amino acids: CSVGQGVNTIYF. The CDR3 DNA reads as TGCAGCGTTGGGCAGGGGGTAAACACCATATATTTT. The gene calls are TRBV29-1 and TRBJ1-3; 7 bases line up with TRBD1. This CDR3 region has 12 residues. Germline V gene data show CDR1 as SQVTM and CDR2 as ANQGSEA. Trimming took 4 bases from V and 6 from J; bases not matched to a gene: 3.

The CDR3 here is CASSNVQWGGELFF. As DNA, the CDR3 is TGTGCCAGCAGTAACGTCCAGTGGGGCGGGGAGCTGTTTTTT. The rearrangement joins TRBV27 to TRBJ2-2; D call uncertain. The V end lost 5 bases, the J end lost 7 bases, and 14 bases lay between the germline ends. This CDR3 contains 14 residues. Germline CDR1 is MNHEY and CDR2 is SMNVEV (reference sequence).

The rearrangement links TRBV11-2 to TRBJ2-7, with D possibly being TRBD1 (6 bases). There are 17 residues in the CDR3. Germline V CDR1 and CDR2: SGHAT, FQNNGV. V lost 2 bases, J lost 2 bases, and 19 bases lay in between. The CDR3: CASSLSSRGFRTYEQYF. CDR3 coding DNA: TGTGCCAGCAGCTTAAGTAGCAGGGGTTTTAGGACCTACGAGCAGTACTTC. The variable domain in full, completed from reference TRBV11-2 and TRBJ2-7, reads EAGVAQSPRYKIIEKRQSVAFWCNPISGHATLYWYQQILGQGPKLLIQFQNNGVVDDSQLPKDRFSAERLKGVDSTLKIQPAKLEDSAVYLCASSLSSRGFRTYEQYFGPGTRLTVT.

This clone was observed once. This chain connects TRBV7-8 to TRBJ1-2; maybe TRBD1 (5 bases). This CDR3 contains 13 residues. Germline V gives CDR1 SGHVS, CDR2 FQNEAQ. V was clipped by 1 base and J by 4 bases, with 7 bases between them. The CDR3 sequence is CASSLEQAYGYTF. CDR3 sequence (DNA): TGTGCCAGCAGCTTAGAACAGGCCTATGGCTACACCTTC.

The chain joins TRBV5-6 to TRBJ1-2; unclear D gene. V lost 0 bases, J lost 2 bases, and 11 bases lay in between. The CDR3 contains 15 residues. CDR1 and CDR2 (germline): SGHDT, YYEEEE. CDR3 residues: CASSLEALPNYGYTF. CDR3 nucleotides: TGTGCCAGCAGCTTGGAGGCGCTGCCGAACTATGGCTACACCTTC.

V is TRBV28 and J is TRBJ2-7; 8 bases are shared with TRBD2. The CDR3 consists of 13 residues. The V and J ends lost 6 bases and 4 bases, in that order; junction bases with no gene match: 5. Germline V gene sequence: CDR1 MDHEN, CDR2 SYDVKM. The CDR3 region is CASRRLAPYEQYF. The CDR3 coding sequence is TGTGCCAGCAGGAGACTAGCGCCTTACGAGCAGTACTTC.

The rearrangement joins TRBV29-1 to TRBJ1-3; a possible D gene is TRBD1 (6 bases). Per the germline V gene, CDR1 is SQVTM and CDR2 is ANQGSEA. The CDR3 extends over 14 amino acids. V dropped 4 bases and J dropped 1 base, with 11 bases sitting between them. CDR3 nucleotide sequence: TGCAGCGTTGTAGTTCAGGGGTCTGGAAACACCATATATTTT. Translated: CSVVVQGSGNTIYF.

Written as DNA, the CDR3 is TGTGCCAGCAGCTTCAGCGCAGGCTATGGCTACACCTTC. Translated: CASSFSAGYGYTF. V gene TRBV27 combines with J gene TRBJ1-2; D is ambiguous. The CDR3 has 13 residues. V was clipped by 6 bases and J by 4 bases, with 12 bases between them. Germline V gene lookup returns CDR1 MNHEY and CDR2 SMNVEV (reference sequence).

This chain links TRBV4-3 with TRBJ2-3; 11 bases fit TRBD2. V lost 4 bases, J lost 3 bases, and 9 bases stayed unmatched. This CDR3 has 17 amino acids. Germline V lookup: CDR1 LGHNA, CDR2 YSLEER. CDR3 nucleotide sequence: TGCGCCAGCAGCCTCACTATAGCGGGAGGGCCAACAGATACGCAGTATTTT. Its translation is CASSLTIAGGPTDTQYF.

This sequence joins TRBV5-3 and TRBJ2-5; 8 nucleotides match TRBD2. TRBV5-3 is known as an ORF, though its function is uncertain. The CDR3 is 15 residues long. The junction had 2 bases not matched to a gene; V was cut back by 0 bases and J by 1 base. CDR3 sequence: CARSLGRGVQETQYF. CDR3 DNA: TGTGCCAGAAGCTTGGGGCGGGGGGTCCAAGAGACCCAGTACTTC.

This rearrangement joins TRBV28 to TRBJ1-2, with a tentative D call TRBD1 (6 bases). The V and J ends lost 6 bases and 3 bases respectively, with 11 bases between them. The CDR3 is 13 amino acids. CDR1 and CDR2 from the germline V gene are MDHEN and SYDVKM. CDR3: CASSQRQDYGYTF. As DNA, the CDR3 is TGTGCCAGCAGCCAACGACAGGACTATGGCTACACCTTC.

This clone was seen just once. V usage is TRBV7-9 and J usage is TRBJ2-7, with 10 nucleotides matching TRBD1. The ends lost 5 bases at V and 4 bases at J; junction bases unmatched: 8. There are 15 residues in the CDR3. Germline CDR1 and CDR2: SEHNR and FQNEAQ (reference sequence). The CDR3 DNA reads TGTGCCAGCAGCCCCGACAGGGGGCGGGCTTACGAGCAGTACTTC. Translated: CASSPDRGRAYEQYF.